The 30 T cell receptor beta chains given below trace back to one sample, sequenced in a study of blood T cell repertoires in COVID-19. Profiling relied on immunoSEQ multiplex PCR, and the TCRdb table lists in-frame clones only, not all of them. This repertoire shows some 150,000 clones, more than 75% found once; its top ten account for 5.5% to 7%. Sequencing used PBMCs or T cells enriched from blood (not recorded which). Source of these receptors: a woman aged 50 to 65 who had recovered from COVID-19.

The V gene is TRBV30, the J gene TRBJ1-5; D uncertain. Trimming removed 0 bases from V and 9 bases from J, with 15 bases in between. The length of the CDR3 is 14 residues. CDR1 GTSNPN and CDR2 SVGIG come from the germline V gene (reference sequence). CDR3 nucleotides: TGTGCCTGGAGTGTAGGTACGGGTGGGTGGCCCCAGCATTTT. Its translation: CAWSVGTGGWPQHF.

CDR3 in DNA: TGTGCCAGCAGCCGGGACGACAGGGGGCTTTACGGGGAGCTGTTTTTT. Amino acids: CASSRDDRGLYGELFF. The chain carries TRBV5-4 and TRBJ2-2; TRBD1 aligns across 10 bases. Germline V CDR1 and CDR2: SGHNT, YYREEE (reference sequence). J lost 7 bases, V lost 4 bases, and 10 bases had no gene match. The CDR3 extends over 16 amino acids.

The chain recombines TRBV28 with TRBJ1-6, with TRBD1 matching 10 bases. In germline, CDR1 is MDHEN, CDR2 SYDVKM. There are 15 residues in the CDR3. V shed 7 bases and J 8 bases; nucleotides not matched to a gene: 8. CDR3 in DNA: TGTGCCAGCACCCGGACAGGGGGATTGGATTCACCCCTCCACTTT. This translates into CASTRTGGLDSPLHF.

The rearrangement links TRBV4-1 to TRBJ2-1; 12 bases fit TRBD2. CDR3 length equals 16 residues. Trimming at V came to 6 bases and at J to 4 bases, leaving 7 bases not matched to a gene. Germline CDR1 is MGHRA and CDR2 is YSYEKL. Here the CDR3 DNA reads TGCGCCAGCAGACTCACTAGCGGGGGGTCTTACAATGAGCAGTTCTTC. Its protein is CASRLTSGGSYNEQFF.

J is TRBJ1-2 and V is TRBV29-1; 10 nucleotides agree with TRBD1. The CDR3 is made up of 14 amino acids. CDR1 is SQVTM, CDR2 ANQGSEA, per germline. Trimming removed 5 bases from V and 5 bases from J; junction bases left unmatched: 8. The CDR3 coding sequence is TGCAGCGTTTCTTCCGGGACAGGGGTTTATGGCTACACCTTC. Amino acids: CSVSSGTGVYGYTF.

V is TRBV27 and J is TRBJ1-1; no definite D call. CDR1 MNHEY and CDR2 SMNVEV come from the germline V gene (reference sequence). This CDR3 has 14 residues. The ends were cut back, 5 bases at V and 1 base at J, with 11 bases in the middle. The CDR3 is CASSLRVENTEAFF. The CDR3 DNA follows: TGTGCCAGCAGTCTTCGGGTCGAGAACACTGAAGCTTTCTTT.

The rearrangement joins TRBV2 to TRBJ2-7, with TRBD1 as a possible D gene (6 bases). Germline V gene lookup returns CDR1 SNHLY and CDR2 FYNNEI. V lost 4 bases to trimming and J lost 2 bases, with 9 bases between them. The CDR3 has 13 amino acids. The CDR3, as DNA: TGTGCCAGCAGTGTTCACAGGGCCTACGAGCAGTACGTC. This encodes CASSVHRAYEQYV.

The chain couples TRBV5-6 to TRBJ2-2, with D possibly being TRBD1 (6 bases). Looked up from germline, CDR1 is SGHDT and CDR2 is YYEEEE. V shed 4 bases and J shed 4 bases, with 11 bases lying between them. CDR3 size: 14 residues. As DNA, the CDR3 is TGTGCCAGCAGCATGCTAGGGGGCACCGGGGAGCTGTTTTTT. As protein: CASSMLGGTGELFF.

The chain combines TRBV19 with TRBJ1-1; 8 bases align to TRBD1. V lost 1 base and J lost 3; bases outside the gene matches: 10. Germline V lookup: CDR1 LNHDA, CDR2 SQIVND (reference sequence). The CDR3 loop spans 17 amino acids. CDR3 amino acids: CASSIGGQGWVDTEAFF. The DNA for the CDR3 is TGTGCCAGTAGTATAGGCGGACAGGGATGGGTGGACACTGAAGCTTTCTTT.

V is TRBV6-6 and J is TRBJ2-7; D may be TRBD2 (7 bases). This CDR3 is 15 amino acids long. Trimming cost V 2 bases and J 2 bases, with 13 bases left between them. The germline CDR1 and CDR2 sequences are MNHNY and SVGAGI (reference sequence). CDR3 in DNA: TGTGCCAGCAGTTACAACAGGGAGGGAACCTACGAGCAGTACTTC. Its translation is CASSYNREGTYEQYF.

The table lists this clone with a few counts. The V gene is TRBV12-3 or TRBV12-4, the J gene TRBJ1-1, with TRBD1 matching over 8 bases. This CDR3 is 12 amino acids long. Trimming removed 6 bases from V and 6 bases from J; junction bases left unmatched: 3. CDR3 nucleotide sequence: TGTGCCAGCAGCGACAGGGGTCCTGAAGCTTTCTTT. Its translation is CASSDRGPEAFF.

CDR3 DNA sequence: TGTGCCAGCAGCTACCGGGACAGGGCATCTCAAGAGACCCAGTACTTC. The encoded protein is CASSYRDRASQETQYF. J is TRBJ2-5 and V is TRBV11-3; TRBD1 aligns across 9 bases. Trimming removed 4 bases from V and 2 bases from J; junction bases left unmatched: 8. The CDR3 spans 16 residues. Germline CDR1 and CDR2: SGHNT and YENEEA.

J is TRBJ2-1 and V is TRBV4-2; 8 bases map to TRBD2. Germline assignment: CDR1 LGHNA and CDR2 YNFKEQ. This CDR3 has 17 residues. V lost 0 bases to trimming and J lost 7 bases; unmatched junction nucleotides: 11. The DNA of the CDR3 is TGTGCCAGCAGCCAAGATGTCGGAGTAGCGGGGCTGAATGAGCAGTTCTTC. Translated: CASSQDVGVAGLNEQFF.

The chain is built from TRBV25-1 and TRBJ1-2; possibly TRBD1 for D (6 bases). The CDR3 is 16 residues long. Germline CDR1 reads MGHDK; CDR2 reads SYGVNS. V was pared by 3 bases and J by 3 bases, with 17 bases between. CDR3 in amino acids: CASSEGRGTFDYGYTF. Here the CDR3 DNA reads TGTGCCAGCAGTGAGGGTAGAGGGACATTCGACTATGGCTACACCTTC.

The chain is built from TRBV29-1 and TRBJ2-3; TRBD2 is a possible D gene (5 bases). Germline CDR1 reads SQVTM; CDR2 reads ANQGSEA. Between the trimmed V and J ends, which lost 4 bases and 6 bases, there was a span of 14 bases. This CDR3 region has 13 residues. This CDR3 reads CSVAGGRGDTQYF. The CDR3 DNA sequence: TGCAGCGTTGCCGGAGGACGAGGGGATACGCAGTATTTT.

The chain employs TRBV5-5 and TRBJ1-1; D perhaps matches TRBD1 (6 bases). The V gene lost 0 bases and the J gene lost 4 bases, with 10 bases spanning the gap. The CDR3 runs to 14 residues. Germline CDR1 is SGHKS and CDR2 is YYEKEE (reference sequence). The CDR3 DNA follows: TGTGCCAGCAGCTTGGGGCAGGGGACCACTGAAGCTTTCTTT. Its protein product is CASSLGQGTTEAFF.

This clone has just one count. The chain joins TRBV5-1 to TRBJ1-2; no reliable D call. The V end lost 1 base, the J end lost 4 bases, and 11 bases lay between the germline ends. CDR3 length equals 14 residues. Germline V CDR1 and CDR2: SGHRS, YFSETQ. CDR3 coding DNA: TGCGCCAGCAGCTTGCAAAGTTCCAGCTATGGCTACACCTTC. Its protein is CASSLQSSSYGYTF.

The chain couples TRBV7-9 to TRBJ1-2; unclear D gene. CDR3 size: 17 residues. The V gene lost 1 base and the J gene lost 3 bases, with 18 bases spanning the gap. The V gene's germline CDR1 is SEHNR and CDR2 FQNEAQ (reference sequence). For the CDR3, the DNA is TGTGCCAGCAGCTTAGGCGGGCAAGGAGCTGGGCACTATGGCTACACCTTC. Its protein product is CASSLGGQGAGHYGYTF.

This clone was detected only once. The V gene is TRBV20-1, the J gene TRBJ2-6, with TRBD1 matching 11 bases. The ends lost 5 bases at V and 0 bases at J; junction bases unmatched: 6. The CDR3 extends over 17 amino acids. The germline gives CDR1 DFQATT, CDR2 SNEGSKA (reference sequence). The CDR3 nucleotides read TGCAGTGCTGGTGGGACAGGGGGTCGCTCTGGGGCCAACGTCCTGACTTTC. Its protein is CSAGGTGGRSGANVLTF.

This chain links TRBV15 with TRBJ1-4; D gene uncertain. The V gene's germline CDR1 is LNHNV and CDR2 YYDKDF (reference sequence). Trimming removed 3 bases from V and 0 bases from J, with 11 bases in between. CDR3 length: 16 amino acids. The CDR3 is CATSRGETATNEKLFF. DNA of the CDR3: TGTGCCACCAGCAGGGGCGAAACGGCAACTAATGAAAAACTGTTTTTT.

Remarks on this clone: Since a far larger clone is one base different, this is likely a read error. The CDR3, as DNA: TGTGCCAGCAGCTTACGGGACACTGAAGCTTTCTTT. This sequence encodes CASSLRDTEAFF. V and J are TRBV7-9 and TRBJ1-1; the D is unclear. CDR1 and CDR2 from the germline V gene are SEHNR and FQNEAQ (reference sequence). The germline V and J ends were trimmed by 2 bases and 3 bases, with 4 bases remaining between them. The CDR3 covers 12 residues.

The chain joins TRBV5-8 to TRBJ2-7; D possibly corresponds to TRBD2 (6 bases). Trimming removed 4 bases from V and 3 bases from J, with 11 bases in between. Germline values: CDR1 SGHTS, CDR2 YDEGEE. The CDR3 spans 13 residues. The CDR3 DNA follows: TGTGCCAGCAGCCTGATGGAGGGCTACGAGCAGTACGTC. It codes for CASSLMEGYEQYV.

V is TRBV7-6 and J is TRBJ2-5, with TRBD1 matching over 8 bases. The CDR3 is 12 residues long. The J segment lost 5 bases and the V segment lost 5 bases, leaving 1 base of the junction unmatched. Germline values: CDR1 SGHVS, CDR2 FNYEAQ. The CDR3 nucleotides are TGTGCCAGCAGCGACAGGGGCGAGACCCAGTACTTC. Translation: CASSDRGETQYF. Combining the CDR3 with reference TRBV7-6 and TRBJ2-5 gives the whole variable domain GAGVSQSPRYKVTKRGQDVALRCDPISGHVSLYWYRQALGQGPEFLTYFNYEAQQDKSGLPNDRFSAERPEGSISTLTIQRTEQRDSAMYRCASSDRGETQYFGPGTRLLVL.

The chain is built from TRBV3-1 (or the pseudogene TRBV3-2) and TRBJ1-3, with D perhaps TRBD1 (5 bases). CDR3 length: 15 residues. The germline V gene has CDR1 LGHDT and CDR2 YNNKEL (reference sequence). Trimming removed 5 bases from V and 0 bases from J, with 11 bases in between. The CDR3 spells CASSVTGGSGNTIYF. In DNA form, the CDR3 reads TGTGCCAGCAGCGTCACCGGGGGCTCTGGAAACACCATATATTTT.

V and J are TRBV30 and TRBJ2-1; D call uncertain. Germline V gene sequence: CDR1 GTSNPN, CDR2 SVGIG (reference sequence). The CDR3 is made up of 11 amino acids. V lost 5 bases, J lost 9 bases, and 11 bases lay in between. The CDR3: CAWLQVGEQFF. In DNA form, the CDR3 reads TGTGCCTGGCTTCAGGTCGGTGAGCAGTTCTTC.

The chain employs TRBV5-1 and TRBJ1-2; 7 nucleotides match TRBD1. The ends lost 2 bases at V and 6 bases at J; junction bases unmatched: 16. CDR3 length: 17 amino acids. The germline V gene has CDR1 SGHRS and CDR2 YFSETQ. The CDR3 loop is CASSLQGYAATADGYTF. The CDR3 DNA follows: TGCGCCAGCAGCTTACAGGGGTATGCAGCCACGGCAGATGGCTACACCTTC. The variable domain in full, with the rest retrieved from reference TRBV5-1 and TRBJ1-2, is KAGVTQTPRYLIKTRGQQVTLSCSPISGHRSVSWYQQTPGQGLQFLFEYFSETQRNKGNFPGRFSGRQFSNSRSEMNVSTLELGDSALYLCASSLQGYAATADGYTFGSGTRLTVV.

The rearrangement uses TRBV3-1 (or the pseudogene TRBV3-2) and TRBJ1-6; D possibly corresponds to TRBD1 (5 bases). Trimming took 4 bases from V and 6 from J, leaving 10 bases between them. This CDR3 is built from 14 residues. The V gene's germline CDR1 is LGHDT and CDR2 YNNKEL (reference sequence). The CDR3 protein is CASSLRQSNSPLHF. For the CDR3, the DNA is TGTGCCAGCAGCCTGCGACAGTCTAATTCACCCCTCCACTTT.

This clone was seen only a few times. The chain joins TRBV19 to TRBJ1-2; 10 positions agree with TRBD1. After removal of 5 bases from V and 8 bases from J, the junction contained 8 bases not matched to a gene. The CDR3 consists of 14 residues. The germline V gene encodes CDR1 LNHDA and CDR2 SQIVND (reference sequence). Here the CDR3 reads CASSRQGAIEGYTF. CDR3 DNA sequence: TGTGCCAGTAGTCGACAGGGGGCGATTGAGGGCTACACCTTC.

V is TRBV28 and J is TRBJ1-3; 8 bases fit TRBD1. Trimming took 8 bases from V and 7 from J; bases not matched to a gene: 7. There are 13 residues in the CDR3. Germline CDR1 MDHEN, CDR2 SYDVKM. The CDR3 bases are TGTGCCAGCGTCGACAGGGGAAAGAACACCATATATTTT. Translation gives CASVDRGKNTIYF.

The rearrangement uses TRBV11-2 and TRBJ1-5, with D perhaps matching TRBD1 (6 bases). Germline V gene sequence: CDR1 SGHAT, CDR2 FQNNGV. Trimming stripped 9 bases from V and 6 bases from J, with 21 bases between. The CDR3 covers 15 residues. CDR3: CASKRGGFGSQPQHF. The CDR3 region has the DNA TGTGCCAGTAAGAGGGGGGGTTTCGGCAGTCAGCCCCAGCATTTT. The full variable domain, its missing parts supplied by reference TRBV11-2 and TRBJ1-5, is EAGVAQSPRYKIIEKRQSVAFWCNPISGHATLYWYQQILGQGPKLLIQFQNNGVVDDSQLPKDRFSAERLKGVDSTLKIQPAKLEDSAVYLCASKRGGFGSQPQHFGDGTRLSIL.